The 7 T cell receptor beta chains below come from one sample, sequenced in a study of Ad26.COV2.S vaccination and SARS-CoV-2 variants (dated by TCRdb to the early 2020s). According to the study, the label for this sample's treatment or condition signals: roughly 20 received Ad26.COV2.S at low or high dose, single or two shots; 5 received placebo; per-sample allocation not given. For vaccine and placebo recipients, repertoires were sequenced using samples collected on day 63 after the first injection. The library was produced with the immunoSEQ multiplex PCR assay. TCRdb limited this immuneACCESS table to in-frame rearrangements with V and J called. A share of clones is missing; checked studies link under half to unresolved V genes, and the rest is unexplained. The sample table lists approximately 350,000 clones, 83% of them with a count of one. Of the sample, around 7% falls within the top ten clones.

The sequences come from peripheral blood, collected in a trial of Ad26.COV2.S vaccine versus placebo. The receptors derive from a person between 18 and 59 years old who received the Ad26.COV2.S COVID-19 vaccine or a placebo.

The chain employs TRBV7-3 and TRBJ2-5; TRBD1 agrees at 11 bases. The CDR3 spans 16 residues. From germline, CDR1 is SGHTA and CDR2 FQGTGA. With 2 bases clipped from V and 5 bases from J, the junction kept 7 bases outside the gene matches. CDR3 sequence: CASSLVGQGVGETQYF. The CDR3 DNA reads TGTGCCAGCAGCTTAGTGGGACAGGGGGTTGGGGAGACCCAGTACTTC.

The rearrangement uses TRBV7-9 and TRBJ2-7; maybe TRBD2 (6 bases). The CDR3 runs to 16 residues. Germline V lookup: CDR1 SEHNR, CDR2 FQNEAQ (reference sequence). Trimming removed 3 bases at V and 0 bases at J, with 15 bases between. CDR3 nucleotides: TGTGCCAGCAGCTTGGCGGGGACCCTCAGCTCCTACGAGCAGTACTTC. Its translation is CASSLAGTLSSYEQYF.

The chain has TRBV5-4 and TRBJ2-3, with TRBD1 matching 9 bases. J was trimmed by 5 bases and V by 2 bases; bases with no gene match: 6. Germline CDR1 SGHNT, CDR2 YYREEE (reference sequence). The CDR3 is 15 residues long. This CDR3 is CASSLSGTGKDTQYF. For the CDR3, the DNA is TGTGCCAGCAGCTTATCCGGGACAGGGAAAGATACGCAGTATTTT.

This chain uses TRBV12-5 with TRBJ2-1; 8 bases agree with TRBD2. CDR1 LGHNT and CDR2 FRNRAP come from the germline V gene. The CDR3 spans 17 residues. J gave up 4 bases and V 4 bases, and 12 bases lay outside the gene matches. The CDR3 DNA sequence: TGTGCTAGTGGTTCCCCTAGGGCGGGAGGCCTTTACAATGAGCAGTTCTTC. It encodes CASGSPRAGGLYNEQFF.

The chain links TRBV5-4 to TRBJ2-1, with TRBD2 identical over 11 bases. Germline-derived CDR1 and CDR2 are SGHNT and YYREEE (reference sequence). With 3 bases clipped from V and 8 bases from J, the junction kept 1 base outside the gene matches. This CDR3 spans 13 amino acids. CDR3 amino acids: CASSWGLADEQFF. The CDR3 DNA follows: TGTGCCAGCAGCTGGGGACTAGCGGATGAGCAGTTCTTC.

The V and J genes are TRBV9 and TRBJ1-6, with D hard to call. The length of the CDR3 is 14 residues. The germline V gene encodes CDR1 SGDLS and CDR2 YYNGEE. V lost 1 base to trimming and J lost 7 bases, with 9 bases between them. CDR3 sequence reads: CASSVLGVNSPLHF. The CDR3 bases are TGTGCCAGCAGCGTATTGGGTGTAAATTCACCCCTCCACTTT.

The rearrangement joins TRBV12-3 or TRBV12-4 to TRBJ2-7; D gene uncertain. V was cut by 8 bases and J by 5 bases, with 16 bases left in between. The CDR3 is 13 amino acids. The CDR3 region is CASGQTDLNEQYF. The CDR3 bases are TGTGCCAGCGGCCAGACGGATTTGAACGAGCAGTACTTC.